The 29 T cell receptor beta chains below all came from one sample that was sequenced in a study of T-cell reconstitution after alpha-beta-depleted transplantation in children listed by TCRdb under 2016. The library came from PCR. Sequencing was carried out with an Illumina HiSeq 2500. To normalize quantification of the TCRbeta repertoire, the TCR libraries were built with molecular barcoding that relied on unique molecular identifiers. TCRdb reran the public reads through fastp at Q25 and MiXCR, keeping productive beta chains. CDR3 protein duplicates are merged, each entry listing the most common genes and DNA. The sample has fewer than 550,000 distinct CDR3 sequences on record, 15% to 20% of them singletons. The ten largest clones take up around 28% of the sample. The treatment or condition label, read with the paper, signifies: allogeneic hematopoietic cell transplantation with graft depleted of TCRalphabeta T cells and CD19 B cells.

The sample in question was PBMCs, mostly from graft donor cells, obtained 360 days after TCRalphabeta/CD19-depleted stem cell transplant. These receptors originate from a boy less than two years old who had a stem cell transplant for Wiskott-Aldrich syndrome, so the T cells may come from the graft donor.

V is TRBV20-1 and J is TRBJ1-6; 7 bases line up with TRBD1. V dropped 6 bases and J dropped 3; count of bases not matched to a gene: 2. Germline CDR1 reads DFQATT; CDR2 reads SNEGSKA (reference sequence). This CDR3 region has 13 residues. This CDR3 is CSAGDSYNSPLHF. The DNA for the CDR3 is TGCAGTGCGGGGGACAGCTATAATTCACCCCTCCACTTT.

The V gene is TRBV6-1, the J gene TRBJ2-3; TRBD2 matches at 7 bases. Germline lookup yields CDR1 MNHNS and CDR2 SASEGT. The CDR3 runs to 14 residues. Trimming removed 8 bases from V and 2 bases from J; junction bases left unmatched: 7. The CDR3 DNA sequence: TGTGCCAGCGGGAGGGGCCGCTTCACAGATACGCAGTATTTT. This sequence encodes CASGRGRFTDTQYF.

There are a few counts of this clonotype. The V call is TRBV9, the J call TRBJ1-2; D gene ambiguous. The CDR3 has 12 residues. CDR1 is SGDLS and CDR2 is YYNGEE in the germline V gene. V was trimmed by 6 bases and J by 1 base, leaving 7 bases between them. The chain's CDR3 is CASTTYNYGYTF. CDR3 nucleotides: TGTGCCAGCACTACATATAACTATGGCTACACCTTC.

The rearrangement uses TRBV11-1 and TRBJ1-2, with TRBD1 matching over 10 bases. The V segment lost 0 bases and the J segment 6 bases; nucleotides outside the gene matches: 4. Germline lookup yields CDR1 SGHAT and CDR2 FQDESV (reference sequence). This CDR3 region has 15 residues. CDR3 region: CASSLARQGAHGYTF. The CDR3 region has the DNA TGTGCCAGCAGCTTAGCGCGACAGGGGGCTCATGGCTACACCTTC.

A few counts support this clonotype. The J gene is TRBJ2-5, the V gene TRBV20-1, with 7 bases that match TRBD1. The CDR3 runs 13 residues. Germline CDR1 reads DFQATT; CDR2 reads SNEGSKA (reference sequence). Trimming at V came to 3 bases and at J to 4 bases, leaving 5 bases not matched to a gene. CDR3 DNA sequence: TGCAGTGCTAGGGGACAGAGAGGAGAGACCCAGTACTTC. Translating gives CSARGQRGETQYF.

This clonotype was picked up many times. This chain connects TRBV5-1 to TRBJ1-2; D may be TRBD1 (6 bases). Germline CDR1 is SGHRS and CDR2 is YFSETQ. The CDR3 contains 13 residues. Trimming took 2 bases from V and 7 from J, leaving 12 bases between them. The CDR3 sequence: CASSLNRDRGYTF. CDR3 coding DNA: TGCGCCAGCAGCTTAAACAGGGATCGTGGCTACACCTTC. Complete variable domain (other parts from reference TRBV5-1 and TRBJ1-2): KAGVTQTPRYLIKTRGQQVTLSCSPISGHRSVSWYQQTPGQGLQFLFEYFSETQRNKGNFPGRFSGRQFSNSRSEMNVSTLELGDSALYLCASSLNRDRGYTFGSGTRLTVV.

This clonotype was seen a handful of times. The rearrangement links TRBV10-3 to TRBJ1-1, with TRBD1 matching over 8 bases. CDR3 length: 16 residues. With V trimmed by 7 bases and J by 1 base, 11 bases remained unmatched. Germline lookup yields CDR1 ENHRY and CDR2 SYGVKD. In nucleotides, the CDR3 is TGTGCCATCAAAAGAAGGACGGACAGGGCGAACACTGAAGCTTTCTTT. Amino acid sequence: CAIKRRTDRANTEAFF.

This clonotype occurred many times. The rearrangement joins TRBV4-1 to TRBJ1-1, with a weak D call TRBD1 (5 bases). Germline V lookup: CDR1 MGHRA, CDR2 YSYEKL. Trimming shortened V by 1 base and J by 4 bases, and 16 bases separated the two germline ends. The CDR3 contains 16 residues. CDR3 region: CASSQGGKRMVTEAFF. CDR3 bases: TGCGCCAGCAGCCAAGGGGGGAAACGAATGGTCACTGAAGCTTTCTTT.

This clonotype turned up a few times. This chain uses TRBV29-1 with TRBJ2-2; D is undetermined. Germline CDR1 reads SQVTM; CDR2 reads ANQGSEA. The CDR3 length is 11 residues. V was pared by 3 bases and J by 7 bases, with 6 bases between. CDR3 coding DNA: TGCAGCGTTGATTCTGTCGGGGAGCTGTTTTTT. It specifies CSVDSVGELFF.

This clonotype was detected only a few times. The DNA for the CDR3 is TGTGCCAGCAGCCCAAGGGTCCAGAAGTACCAAGAGACCCAGTACTTC. It encodes CASSPRVQKYQETQYF. The chain links TRBV7-7 to TRBJ2-5; D not resolved. The CDR3 length is 16 residues. Trimming left V 5 bases short and J 0 bases short, with 16 bases between. The V gene's germline CDR1 is SSHAT and CDR2 FNYEAQ (reference sequence).

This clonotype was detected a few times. CDR3 bases: TGCGCCAGCAGCCAAGGCGGGAGGGCCTACAATGAGCAGTTCTTC. It codes for CASSQGGRAYNEQFF. V and J are TRBV4-3 and TRBJ2-1; 9 nucleotides match TRBD2. The CDR3 consists of 15 residues. Losses at the gene ends were 1 base for V and 2 bases for J; bases not matched to a gene: 0. CDR1 is LGHNA and CDR2 is YSLEER in the germline V gene.

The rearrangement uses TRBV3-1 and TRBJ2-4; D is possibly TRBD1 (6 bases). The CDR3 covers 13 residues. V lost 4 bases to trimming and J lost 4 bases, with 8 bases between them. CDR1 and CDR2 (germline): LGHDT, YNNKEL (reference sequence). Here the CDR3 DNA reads TGTGCCAGCAGCCTACAGGGTAAAAACATTCAGTACTTC. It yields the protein CASSLQGKNIQYF. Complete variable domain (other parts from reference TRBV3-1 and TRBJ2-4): DTAVSQTPKYLVTQMGNDKSIKCEQNLGHDTMYWYKQDSKKFLKIMFSYNNKELIINETVPNRFSPKSPDKAHLNLHINSLELGDSAVYFCASSLQGKNIQYFGAGTRLSVL.

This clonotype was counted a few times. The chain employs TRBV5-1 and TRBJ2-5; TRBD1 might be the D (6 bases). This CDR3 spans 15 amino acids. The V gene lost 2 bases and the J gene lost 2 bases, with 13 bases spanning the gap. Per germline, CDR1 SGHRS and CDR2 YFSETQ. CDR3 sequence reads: CASSFAGTMQETQYF. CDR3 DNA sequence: TGCGCCAGCAGCTTTGCCGGGACAATGCAAGAGACCCAGTACTTC. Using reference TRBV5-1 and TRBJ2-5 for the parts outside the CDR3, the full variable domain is KAGVTQTPRYLIKTRGQQVTLSCSPISGHRSVSWYQQTPGQGLQFLFEYFSETQRNKGNFPGRFSGRQFSNSRSEMNVSTLELGDSALYLCASSFAGTMQETQYFGPGTRLLVL.

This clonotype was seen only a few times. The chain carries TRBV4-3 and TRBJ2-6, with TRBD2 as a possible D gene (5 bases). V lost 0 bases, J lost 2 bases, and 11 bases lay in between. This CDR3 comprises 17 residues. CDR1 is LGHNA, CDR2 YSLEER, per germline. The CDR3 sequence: CASSQEIGVTGANVLTF. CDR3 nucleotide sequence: TGCGCCAGCAGCCAAGAAATCGGGGTAACTGGGGCCAACGTCCTGACTTTC.

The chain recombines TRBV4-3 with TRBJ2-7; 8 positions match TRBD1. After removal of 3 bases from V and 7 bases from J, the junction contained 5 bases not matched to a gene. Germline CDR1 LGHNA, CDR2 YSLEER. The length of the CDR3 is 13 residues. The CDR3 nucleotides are TGCGCCAGCAGCCACTTGACAGGGGAAGAGCAGTACTTC. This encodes CASSHLTGEEQYF.

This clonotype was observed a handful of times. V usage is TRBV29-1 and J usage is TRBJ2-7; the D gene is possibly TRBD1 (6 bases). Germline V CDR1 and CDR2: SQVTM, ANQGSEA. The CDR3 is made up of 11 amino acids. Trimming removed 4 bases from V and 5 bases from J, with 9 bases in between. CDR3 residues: CSVGTVHEQYF. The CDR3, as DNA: TGCAGCGTTGGGACAGTCCACGAGCAGTACTTC.

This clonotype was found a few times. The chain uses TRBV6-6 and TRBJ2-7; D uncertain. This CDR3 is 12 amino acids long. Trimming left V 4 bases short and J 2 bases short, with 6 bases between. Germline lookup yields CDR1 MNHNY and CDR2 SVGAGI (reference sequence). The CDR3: CASSSITYEQYF. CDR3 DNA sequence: TGTGCCAGCAGTTCCATCACCTACGAGCAGTACTTC.

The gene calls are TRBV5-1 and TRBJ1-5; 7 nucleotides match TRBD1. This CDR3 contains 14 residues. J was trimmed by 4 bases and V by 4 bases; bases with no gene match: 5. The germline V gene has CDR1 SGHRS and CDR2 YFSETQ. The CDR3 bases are TGCGCCAGCAGCGAAGGGACAGCAAATCAGCCCCAGCATTTT. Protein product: CASSEGTANQPQHF.

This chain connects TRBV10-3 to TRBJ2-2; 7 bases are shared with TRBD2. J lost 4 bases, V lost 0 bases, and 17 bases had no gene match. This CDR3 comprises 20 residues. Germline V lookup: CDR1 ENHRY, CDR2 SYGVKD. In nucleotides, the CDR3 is TGTGCCATCAGTGAGTCGAATGTGCCTAGGGGCGGGAGAGCCACCGGGGAGCTGTTTTTT. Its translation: CAISESNVPRGGRATGELFF.

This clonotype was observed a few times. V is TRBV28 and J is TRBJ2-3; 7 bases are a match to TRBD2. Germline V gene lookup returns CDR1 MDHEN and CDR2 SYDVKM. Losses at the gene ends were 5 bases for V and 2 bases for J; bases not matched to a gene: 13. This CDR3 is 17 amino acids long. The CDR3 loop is CASSPLPPGGYTDTQYF. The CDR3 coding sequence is TGTGCCAGCAGTCCCCTTCCTCCGGGGGGATACACAGATACGCAGTATTTT.

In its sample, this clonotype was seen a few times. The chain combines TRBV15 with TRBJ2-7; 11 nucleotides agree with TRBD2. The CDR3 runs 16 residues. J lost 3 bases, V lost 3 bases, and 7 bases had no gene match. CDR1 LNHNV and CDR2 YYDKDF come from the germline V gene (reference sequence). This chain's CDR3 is CATSRYLAGGFYEQYF. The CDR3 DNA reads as TGTGCCACCAGCAGGTACCTAGCGGGGGGTTTCTACGAGCAGTACTTC.

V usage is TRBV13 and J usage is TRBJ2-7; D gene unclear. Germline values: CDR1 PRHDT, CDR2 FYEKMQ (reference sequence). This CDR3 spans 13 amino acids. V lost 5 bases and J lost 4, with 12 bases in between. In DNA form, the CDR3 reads TGTGCCAGCAGCAGTTTTGGGTTATACGAGCAGTACTTC. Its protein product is CASSSFGLYEQYF.

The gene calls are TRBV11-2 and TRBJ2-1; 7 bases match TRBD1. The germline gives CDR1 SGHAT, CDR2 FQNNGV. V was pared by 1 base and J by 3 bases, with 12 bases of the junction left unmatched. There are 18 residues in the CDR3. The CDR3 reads CASSLGGSGGFLYNEQFF. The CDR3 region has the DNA TGTGCCAGCAGCTTAGGAGGTTCAGGGGGTTTCCTCTACAATGAGCAGTTCTTC.

CDR3 protein: CASSDRPSSYEQYF. In DNA form, the CDR3 reads TGCGCCAGCAGCGACAGGCCGAGCTCCTACGAGCAGTACTTC. The V and J genes are TRBV10-1 and TRBJ2-7, with D possibly TRBD1 on 6 matching bases. The CDR3 consists of 14 residues. Trimming stripped 6 bases from V and 0 bases from J, with 12 bases between. Germline V gene lookup returns CDR1 WNHNN and CDR2 SYGVQD (reference sequence).

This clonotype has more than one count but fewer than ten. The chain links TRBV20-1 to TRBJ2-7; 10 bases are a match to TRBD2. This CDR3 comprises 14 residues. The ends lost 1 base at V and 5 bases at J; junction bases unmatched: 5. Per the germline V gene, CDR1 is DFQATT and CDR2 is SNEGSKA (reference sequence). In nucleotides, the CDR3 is TGCAGTGCTAGAGTTGGAGCGGGAGGGGACGAGCAGTACTTC. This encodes CSARVGAGGDEQYF.

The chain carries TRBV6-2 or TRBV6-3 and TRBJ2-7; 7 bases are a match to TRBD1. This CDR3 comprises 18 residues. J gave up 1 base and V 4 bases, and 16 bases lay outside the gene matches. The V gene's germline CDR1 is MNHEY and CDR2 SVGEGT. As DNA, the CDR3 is TGTGCCAGCAGTTGGGCTTTGGCCCGGGACAGAGATTCCTACGAGCAGTACTTC. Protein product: CASSWALARDRDSYEQYF.

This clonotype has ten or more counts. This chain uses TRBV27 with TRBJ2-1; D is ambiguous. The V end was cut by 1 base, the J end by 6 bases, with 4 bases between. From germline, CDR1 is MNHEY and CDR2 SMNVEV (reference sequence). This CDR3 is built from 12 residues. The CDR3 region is CASSLWPNEQFF. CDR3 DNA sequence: TGTGCCAGCAGTTTATGGCCCAATGAGCAGTTCTTC.

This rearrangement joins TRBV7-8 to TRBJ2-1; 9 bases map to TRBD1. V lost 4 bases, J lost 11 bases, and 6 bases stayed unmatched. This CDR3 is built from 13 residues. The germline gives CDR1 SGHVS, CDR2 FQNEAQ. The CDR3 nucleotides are TGTGCCAGCAGCTCTCCAGGGACAGGGCAGCAGTTCTTC. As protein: CASSSPGTGQQFF.

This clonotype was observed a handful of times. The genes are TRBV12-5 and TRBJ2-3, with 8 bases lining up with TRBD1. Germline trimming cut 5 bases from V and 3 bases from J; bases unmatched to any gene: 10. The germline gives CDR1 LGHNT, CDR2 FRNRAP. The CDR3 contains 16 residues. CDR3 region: CASGPKNRGRTDTQYF. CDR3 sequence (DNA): TGTGCTAGTGGTCCCAAAAACAGGGGGAGGACAGATACGCAGTATTTT.